This T cell receptor beta chain was identified in a study of blood T cell repertoires in COVID-19. Using immunoSEQ multiplex PCR, the repertoire was profiled, and TCRdb retains in-frame clones only, with some absent. The sample has 100,000 to 150,000 clones, more than 75% seen once. CDR3 size: 15 residues. Trimming left V 4 bases short and J 1 base short, with 11 bases between. Germline loops: CDR1 SGDLS, CDR2 YYNGEE. The source of this sequence is a human donor in a cohort sampled during active COVID-19. The V call is TRBV9, the J call TRBJ1-4; D is possibly TRBD1 (6 bases). Sequenced: peripheral blood. CDR3 in amino acids: CASSPRTETNEKLFF. In nucleotides, the CDR3 is TGTGCCAGCAGCCCGAGGACAGAAACTAATGAAAAACTGTTTTTT.